This T cell receptor (beta chain) emerged from a study of T cell responses to AZD1222 COVID-19 vaccine. The germline V gene encodes CDR1 SGHDT and CDR2 YYEEEE. J was trimmed by 4 bases and V by 4 bases; bases with no gene match: 8. This CDR3 spans 15 amino acids. Here immunoSEQ multiplex PCR was the method, and the copy in TCRdb shows in-frame clones only, minus some. Of under 45,000 clones listed, over 70% are singletons. The sequence was obtained from an adult who received the AZD1222 COVID-19 vaccine. Sequenced material: peripheral blood, taken 28 days after the second AZD1222 dose. The chain links TRBV5-6 to TRBJ1-2, with TRBD1 identical over 9 bases. This CDR3 reads CASSGSGTGSYGYTF. The CDR3 DNA reads as TGTGCCAGCAGCGGATCCGGGACAGGGTCCTATGGCTACACCTTC.